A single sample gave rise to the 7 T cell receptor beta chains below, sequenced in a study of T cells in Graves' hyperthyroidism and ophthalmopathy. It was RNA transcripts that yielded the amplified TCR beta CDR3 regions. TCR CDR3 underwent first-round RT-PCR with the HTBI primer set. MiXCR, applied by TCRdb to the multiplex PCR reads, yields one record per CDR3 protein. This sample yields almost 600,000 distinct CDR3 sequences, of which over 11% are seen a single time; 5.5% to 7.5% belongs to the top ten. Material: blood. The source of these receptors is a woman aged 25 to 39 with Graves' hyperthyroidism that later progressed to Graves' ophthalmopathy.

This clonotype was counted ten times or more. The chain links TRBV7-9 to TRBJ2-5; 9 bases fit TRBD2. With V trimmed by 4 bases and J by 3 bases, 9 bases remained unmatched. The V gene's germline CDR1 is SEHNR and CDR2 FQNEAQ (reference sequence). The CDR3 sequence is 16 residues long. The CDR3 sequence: CASSSSVLAGEETQYF. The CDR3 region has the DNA TGTGCCAGCAGCTCCTCCGTATTAGCGGGAGAAGAGACCCAGTACTTC.

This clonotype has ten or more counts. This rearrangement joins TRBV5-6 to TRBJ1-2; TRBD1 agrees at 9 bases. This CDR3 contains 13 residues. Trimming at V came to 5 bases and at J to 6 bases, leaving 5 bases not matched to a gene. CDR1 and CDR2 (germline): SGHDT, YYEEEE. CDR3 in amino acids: CASSYGTGHGYTF. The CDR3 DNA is TGTGCCAGCAGTTACGGGACAGGGCATGGCTACACCTTC.

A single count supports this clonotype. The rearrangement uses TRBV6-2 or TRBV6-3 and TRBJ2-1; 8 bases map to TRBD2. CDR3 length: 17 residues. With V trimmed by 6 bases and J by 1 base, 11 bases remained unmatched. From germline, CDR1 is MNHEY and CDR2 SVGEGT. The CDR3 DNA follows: TGTGCCAGCAGAAACGACATAGCGGGACCATCCTACAATGAGCAGTTCTTC. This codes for CASRNDIAGPSYNEQFF.

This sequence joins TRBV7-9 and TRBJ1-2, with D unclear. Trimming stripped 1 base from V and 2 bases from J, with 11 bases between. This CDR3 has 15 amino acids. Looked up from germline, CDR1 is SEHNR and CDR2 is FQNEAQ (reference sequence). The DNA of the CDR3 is TGTGCCAGCAGCTTAGTACGTGGCAGGAACTATGGCTACACCTTC. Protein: CASSLVRGRNYGYTF.

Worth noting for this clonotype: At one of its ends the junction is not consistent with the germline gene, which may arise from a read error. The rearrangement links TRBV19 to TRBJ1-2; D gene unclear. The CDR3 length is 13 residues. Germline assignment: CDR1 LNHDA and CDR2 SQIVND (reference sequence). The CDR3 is CASSMTHNYDYTF. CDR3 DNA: TGTGCCAGTAGTATGACGCATAACTATGACTACACCTTC.

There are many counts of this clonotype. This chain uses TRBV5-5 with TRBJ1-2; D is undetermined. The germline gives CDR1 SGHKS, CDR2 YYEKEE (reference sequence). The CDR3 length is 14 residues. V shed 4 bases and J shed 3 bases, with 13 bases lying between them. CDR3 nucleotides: TGTGCCAGCAGCCCGGCGTCAGTGGACTATGGCTACACCTTC. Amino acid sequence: CASSPASVDYGYTF.

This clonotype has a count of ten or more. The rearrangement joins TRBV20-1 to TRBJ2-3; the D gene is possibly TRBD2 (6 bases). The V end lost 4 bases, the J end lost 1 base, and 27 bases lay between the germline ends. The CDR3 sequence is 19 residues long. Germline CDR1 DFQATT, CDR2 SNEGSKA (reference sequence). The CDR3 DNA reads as TGCAGTGCTACCAACCGACGAGGGCCTACGCGGGATGGCACAGATACGCAGTATTTT. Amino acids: CSATNRRGPTRDGTDTQYF.